Included here is one T cell receptor (beta chain) sequence, with context. Here immunoSEQ multiplex PCR was the method, and the copy in TCRdb shows in-frame clones only, minus some. In the table there are approximately 58,000 clones, 92% of which are singletons. This CDR3 comprises 14 residues. Germline trimming cut 4 bases from V and 4 bases from J; bases unmatched to any gene: 4. Germline assignment: CDR1 SGHNT and CDR2 YYREEE (reference sequence). The sample originates from a study of T cell changes during pregnancy in multiple sclerosis. The TCR comes from a female donor in good health, enrolled as a control in a pregnancy study. This specimen consisted of peripheral blood, obtained in the second trimester of pregnancy. This chain uses TRBV5-4 with TRBJ2-2; TRBD1 matches at 7 bases. CDR3 protein: CASSPGQTTGELFF. The CDR3 bases are TGTGCCAGCAGCCCGGGACAGACCACCGGGGAGCTGTTTTTT.